This T cell receptor beta chain was found in a study of blood T cell repertoires in COVID-19. The ends were cut back, 1 base at V and 5 bases at J, with 20 bases in the middle. The CDR3 is 17 residues long. Germline values: CDR1 MGHDK, CDR2 SYGVNS. This table comes from immunoSEQ multiplex PCR, and its TCRdb copy is limited to in-frame clones, with some not included. The profile shows 310,000 or so clones, 80% to 90% of them singletons. The sample comprised PBMCs or T cells enriched from blood (not recorded which). The sequence was collected from a woman aged 18-29 years who had recovered from COVID-19. This chain links TRBV25-1 with TRBJ1-2; D unclear. The CDR3 region is CASSEFSPGGVRYGYTF. The CDR3 DNA reads as TGTGCCAGCAGTGAATTTTCACCCGGCGGGGTGCGGTATGGCTACACCTTC.